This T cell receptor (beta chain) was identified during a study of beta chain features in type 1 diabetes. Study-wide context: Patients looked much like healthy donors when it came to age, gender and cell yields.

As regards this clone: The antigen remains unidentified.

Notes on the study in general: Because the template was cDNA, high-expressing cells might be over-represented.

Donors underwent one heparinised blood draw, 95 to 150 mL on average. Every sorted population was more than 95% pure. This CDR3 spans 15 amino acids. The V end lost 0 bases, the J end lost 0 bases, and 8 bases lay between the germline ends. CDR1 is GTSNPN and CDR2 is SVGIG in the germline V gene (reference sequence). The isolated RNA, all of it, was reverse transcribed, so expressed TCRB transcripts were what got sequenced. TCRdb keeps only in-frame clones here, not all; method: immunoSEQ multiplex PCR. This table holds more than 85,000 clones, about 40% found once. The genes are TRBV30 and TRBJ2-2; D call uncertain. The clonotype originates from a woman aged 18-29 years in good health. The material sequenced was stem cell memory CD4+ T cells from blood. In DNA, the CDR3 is TGTGCCTGGAGTGTCCTGACACCGAACACCGGGGAGCTGTTTTTT. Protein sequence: CAWSVLTPNTGELFF.